This TCR beta chain was captured by sequencing in a study of PD-L1 blockade in urothelial cancer. About the research overall: About nine tenths of the roughly 30 patients comprised males who had bladder-origin urothelial cancer. Blood samples contained a median about 150,000 T cells.

Documented time point: pretreatment peripheral blood. TCRdb's table, derived via immunoSEQ multiplex PCR, lists solely in-frame clones and lacks some. The data contain over 45,000 clones, 70% to 90% of them singletons. The material sequenced was PBMCs, taken around atezolizumab (anti-PD-L1) treatment. This TCR was sampled from a man in his sixties with urothelial cancer.

In DNA form, the CDR3 reads TGTGCCAGTAGCCGCAGGGTTTCGACTAATGAAAAACTGTTTTTT. This gives the protein CASSRRVSTNEKLFF. The V call is TRBV19, the J call TRBJ1-4; D is perhaps TRBD1 (5 bases). Germline V lookup: CDR1 LNHDA, CDR2 SQIVND (reference sequence). This CDR3 region has 15 residues. V gave up 6 bases and J gave up 2 bases, with 13 bases separating them.